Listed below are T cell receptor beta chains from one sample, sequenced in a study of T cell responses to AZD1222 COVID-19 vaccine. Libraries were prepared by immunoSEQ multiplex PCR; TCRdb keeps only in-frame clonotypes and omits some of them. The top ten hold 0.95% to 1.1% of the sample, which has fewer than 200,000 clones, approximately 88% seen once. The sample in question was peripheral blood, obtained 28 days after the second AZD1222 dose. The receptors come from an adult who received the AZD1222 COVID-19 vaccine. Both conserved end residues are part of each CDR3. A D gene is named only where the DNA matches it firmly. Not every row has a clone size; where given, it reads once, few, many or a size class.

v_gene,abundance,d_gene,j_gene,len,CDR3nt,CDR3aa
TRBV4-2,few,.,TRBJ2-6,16,TGTGCCAGCAGCCAAGATTCGGGGGCTGGGGCCAACGTCCTGACTTTC,CASSQDSGAGANVLTF
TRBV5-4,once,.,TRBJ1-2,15,TGTGCCAACAGCTTGGAGGTTACCAGCCCCTATGGCTACACCTTC,CANSLEVTSPYGYTF
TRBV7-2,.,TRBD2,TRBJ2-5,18,TGTGCCAGCAGCCCACGCGGCCCCGGGGGGGCGATGGAAGAGACCCAGTACTTC,CASSPRGPGGAMEETQYF
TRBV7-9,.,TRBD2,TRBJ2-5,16,TGTGCCAGCAGCTCCGGGACTAGCGGGGGGGATGAGACCCAGTACTTC,CASSSGTSGGDETQYF
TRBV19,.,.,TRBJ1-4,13,TGTGCCAGTAGTATACGGGTTAATGAAAAACTGTTTTTT,CASSIRVNEKLFF
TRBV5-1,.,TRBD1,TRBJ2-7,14,TGCGCCAGCAGCTATCGGACAGGGGTGGATGAGCAGTACTTC,CASSYRTGVDEQYF
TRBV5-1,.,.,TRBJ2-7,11,TGCGCCAGCAGCTGGGGGCAAGAGCAGTACTTC,CASSWGQEQYF
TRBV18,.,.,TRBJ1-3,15,TGTGCCAGCTCACCACAGCGGGACTCTGGAAACACCATATATTTT,CASSPQRDSGNTIYF
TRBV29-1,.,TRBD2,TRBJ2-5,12,TGCAGCGTTGTCGGGACTAGCGAGGCCCAGTACTTC,CSVVGTSEAQYF
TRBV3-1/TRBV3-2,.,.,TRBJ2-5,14,TGTGCCAGCAGCCAAGCGACCCCCCGGATGGCCCAGTACTTC,CASSQATPRMAQYF
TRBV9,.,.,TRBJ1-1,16,TGTGCCAGCAGCCCTCACGGGGGGATCGGGAACACTGAAGCTTTCTTT,CASSPHGGIGNTEAFF
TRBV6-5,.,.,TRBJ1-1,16,TGTGCCAGCAGTTACTCGATTCAGGTTGCGGCGTTTGGAGCTTTCTTT,CASSYSIQVAAFGAFF
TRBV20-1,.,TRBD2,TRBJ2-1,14,TGCAGTGCTAGTGGACTAGCGGACTACAATGAGCAGTTCTTC,CSASGLADYNEQFF
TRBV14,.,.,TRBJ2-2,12,TGTGCCAGCAGCCAATACGGCGGGGAGCTGTTTTTT,CASSQYGGELFF
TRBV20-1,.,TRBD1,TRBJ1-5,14,TGCAGTGCTAGTCAGGGGGCGAAAAATCAGCCCCAGCATTTT,CSASQGAKNQPQHF
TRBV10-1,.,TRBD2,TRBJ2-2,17,TGCGCCACAGCATCGGGGGGGATCGAGTTAAACACCGGGGAGCTGTTTTTT,CATASGGIELNTGELFF
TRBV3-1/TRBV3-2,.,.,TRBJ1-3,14,TGTGCCAGCAGCCAAAGAGGGACCCGCAACACCATATATTTT,CASSQRGTRNTIYF